The rows below give T cell receptor beta chains drawn from one sample of a study of OX40 agonist ivuxolimab in advanced cancers. The method was immunoSEQ multiplex PCR; TCRdb's version includes in-frame clones alone and lacks a portion of them. The data contain just under 100,000 clones, less than 95% of them singletons. Specimen: CD4+ or CD8+ T cells sorted from blood, collected in a trial of the OX40 agonist ivuxolimab. These receptor sequences come from an adult with an advanced solid tumor such as melanoma, head and neck, liver or kidney cancer. CDR3s include the opening cysteine and the closing phenylalanine or tryptophan. Fields, in order: CDR3 protein, CDR3 DNA, CDR3 length, D gene, J gene, V gene, clone size. D genes are given only for firm matches. Clone size, where shown, is once, few, many, or a class for clones that have expanded.

CASSVTGGTDTQYF | TGTGCCAGCAGCGTCACGGGTGGCACAGATACGCAGTATTTT | 14 | . | TRBJ2-3 | TRBV7-9 | .
CASSLARLPYEQYF | TGCGCCAGCAGCTTGGCCCGGCTTCCTTACGAGCAGTACTTC | 14 | . | TRBJ2-7 | TRBV5-1 | once
CASSTRDRAGDTQYF | TGTGCCAGCAGTACCCGGGACCGGGCGGGAGATACGCAGTATTTT | 15 | . | TRBJ2-3 | TRBV27 | .
CASSPLRGEAFF | TGTGCCAGCTCACCACTAAGGGGAGAAGCTTTCTTT | 12 | . | TRBJ1-1 | TRBV18 | .
CASSLRAGGSNQPQHF | TGTGCCAGCAGCTTAAGGGCCGGGGGGAGCAATCAGCCCCAGCATTTT | 16 | . | TRBJ1-5 | TRBV7-2 | .
CASSSLYEQYF | TGTGCCAGCAGTTCCCTTTACGAGCAGTACTTC | 11 | . | TRBJ2-7 | TRBV6-5 | .
CAISHGTLYGYTF | TGTGCCATCAGCCACGGGACCCTCTATGGCTACACCTTC | 13 | . | TRBJ1-2 | TRBV10-3 | .
CASSLGQGDGAFF | TGCGCCAGCAGCTTGGGACAGGGGGATGGAGCTTTCTTT | 13 | TRBD1 | TRBJ1-1 | TRBV5-1 | .
CASSPGGPYTGELFF | TGCGCCAGCTCTCCGGGAGGGCCTTACACCGGGGAGCTGTTTTTT | 15 | TRBD2 | TRBJ2-2 | TRBV5-1 | .
CASTPTGEGVTQYF | TGTGCCAGCACCCCAACAGGGGAGGGGGTGACCCAGTACTTC | 14 | . | TRBJ2-5 | TRBV6-1 | .
CASSWDGRTDTQYF | TGTGCCAGCAGCTGGGACGGCCGAACAGATACGCAGTATTTT | 14 | . | TRBJ2-3 | TRBV5-8 | .
CASSIGTGNSNQPQHF | TGTGCCAGCAGCATAGGGACAGGTAATAGCAATCAGCCCCAGCATTTT | 16 | TRBD1 | TRBJ1-5 | TRBV9 | .
CASSIEEAFTQYF | TGTGCCAGTAGTATAGAAGAGGCTTTCACGCAGTATTTT | 13 | . | TRBJ2-3 | TRBV19 | .
CASSFGSETQYF | TGTGCCAGCAGCTTCGGGTCGGAGACCCAGTACTTC | 12 | . | TRBJ2-5 | TRBV7-9 | .
CASSWTVGLAAAGANVLTF | TGTGCCAGCAGCTGGACGGTTGGACTAGCGGCCGCTGGGGCCAACGTCCTGACTTTC | 19 | TRBD2 | TRBJ2-6 | TRBV7-2 | .
CASSRRAAEKLFF | TGTGCCAGCAGTCGAAGGGCAGCCGAAAAACTGTTTTTT | 13 | . | TRBJ1-4 | TRBV5-6 | .
CASRRSGANVLTF | TGTGCCAGCCGGCGCTCTGGGGCCAACGTCCTGACTTTC | 13 | . | TRBJ2-6 | TRBV13 | once
CTSSQDPGLGYGYTF | TGCACCAGCAGCCAAGATCCGGGACTAGGGTATGGCTACACCTTC | 15 | . | TRBJ1-2 | TRBV1 | .
CASRGTGSSYEQYF | TGTGCCAGCCGCGGGACAGGGAGCTCCTACGAGCAGTACTTC | 14 | TRBD1 | TRBJ2-7 | TRBV2 | .
CASSLHEAGELFF | TGTGCCAGCAGCTTACACGAGGCCGGGGAGCTGTTTTTT | 13 | . | TRBJ2-2 | TRBV7-2 | .
CASSHSYNSPLHF | TGCGCCAGCAGCCACAGTTATAATTCACCCCTCCACTTT | 13 | . | TRBJ1-6 | TRBV5-1 | .
CASTELSMNTEAFF | TGTGCCAGCACCGAACTGAGCATGAACACTGAAGCTTTCTTT | 14 | . | TRBJ1-1 | TRBV6-5 | .
CASSFSSQETQYF | TGCGCCAGCAGCTTTTCCAGCCAAGAGACCCAGTACTTC | 13 | . | TRBJ2-5 | TRBV5-1 | .
CASSVSGQFNEKLFF | TGTGCCAGCAGCGTTTCGGGACAGTTTAATGAAAAACTGTTTTTT | 15 | TRBD1 | TRBJ1-4 | TRBV9 | .
CASSLRKGRGLNNYGYTF | TGTGCCAGCAGCTTGAGGAAGGGAAGGGGCCTAAATAACTATGGCTACACCTTC | 18 | . | TRBJ1-2 | TRBV5-6 | .
CASSQDMSQQAFF | TGCGCCAGCAGCCAAGATATGTCACAGCAAGCTTTCTTT | 13 | . | TRBJ1-1 | TRBV4-3 | .
CANWAGAGNEQYF | TGTGCCAACTGGGCGGGCGCGGGAAACGAGCAGTACTTC | 13 | . | TRBJ2-7 | TRBV6-1 | .
CASSTGQGASGANVLTF | TGTGCCAGCAGCACCGGACAGGGAGCCTCTGGGGCCAACGTCCTGACTTTC | 17 | TRBD1 | TRBJ2-6 | TRBV6-4 | .
CASSPDLPYEQYF | TGTGCCAGCAGCCCGGACCTACCCTACGAGCAGTACTTC | 13 | . | TRBJ2-7 | TRBV27 | .
CASRLSWGSDTQYF | TGTGCCAGCAGACTTAGTTGGGGTTCTGATACGCAGTATTTT | 14 | . | TRBJ2-3 | TRBV7-9 | .
CASSPRTGENTIYF | TGTGCCAGCTCACCTCGGACAGGGGAAAACACCATATATTTT | 14 | TRBD1 | TRBJ1-3 | TRBV18 | .
CASSFAAGTGERVSSYNEQFF | TGTGCCAGCAGTTTTGCCGCCGGGACAGGGGAACGGGTATCCTCCTACAATGAGCAGTTCTTC | 21 | TRBD1 | TRBJ2-1 | TRBV27 | .
CASSPRAGTNEKLFF | TGTGCCAGCTCACCACGGGCGGGAACTAATGAAAAACTGTTTTTT | 15 | . | TRBJ1-4 | TRBV18 | .